The clone carrying this T cell receptor beta chain has only one observation. What it recognizes is unknown. This entry belongs to a study of cytomegalovirus exposure and HLA in healthy donors. The study's findings and limits: Donor immune exposure was known only as CMV serostatus. Overall, around 160 TCR beta chains were annotated as cytomegalovirus-associated. It was in a later analysis that TCR association rates were seen to vary by HLA locus, highest for DRB1 and lowest for HLA-C.

This CDR3 is built from 11 residues. The V gene lost 1 base and the J gene lost 11 bases, with 11 bases spanning the gap. The germline V gene encodes CDR1 GTSNPN and CDR2 SVGIG (reference sequence). The PCR employed 60 Vbeta primers together with 13 Jbeta primers. Method: immunoSEQ multiplex PCR; TCRdb's copy keeps in-frame clones and lacks some. The sample yields under 150,000 clones, around 78% seen once. V is TRBV30 and J is TRBJ1-1; weak D call: TRBD1 (5 bases). This TCR derives from a woman between 50 and 59 years old in good health and CMV-seronegative. Sequenced sample: PBMCs. CDR3 amino acids: CAWSDRRTAFF. The DNA for the CDR3 is TGTGCCTGGAGTGACAGGCGGACGGCTTTCTTT.